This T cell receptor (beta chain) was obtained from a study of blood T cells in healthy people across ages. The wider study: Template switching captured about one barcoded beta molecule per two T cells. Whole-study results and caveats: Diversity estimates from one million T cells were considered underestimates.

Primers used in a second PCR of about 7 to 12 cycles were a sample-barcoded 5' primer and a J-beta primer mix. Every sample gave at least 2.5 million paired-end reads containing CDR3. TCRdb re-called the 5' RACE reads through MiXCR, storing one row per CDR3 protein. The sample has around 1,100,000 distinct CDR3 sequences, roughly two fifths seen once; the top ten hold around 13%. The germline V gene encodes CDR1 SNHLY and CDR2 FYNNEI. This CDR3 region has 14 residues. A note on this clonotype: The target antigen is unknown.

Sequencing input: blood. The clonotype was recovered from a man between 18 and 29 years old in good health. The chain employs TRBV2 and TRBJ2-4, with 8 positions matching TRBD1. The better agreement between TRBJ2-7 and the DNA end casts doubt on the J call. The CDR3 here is CASRKTGVVDEQYF. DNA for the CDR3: TGTGCCAGCCGAAAGACAGGGGTTGTGGACGAGCAGTACTTC.